The clone carrying this T cell receptor beta chain was seen only a few times. Its antigen is not known. Trimming took off 3 bases at V and 6 bases at J, with 19 bases between the two ends. The CDR3 contains 16 residues. CDR1 SGDLS and CDR2 YYNGEE come from the germline V gene. Post-sort purity exceeded 98% for all sorted populations. The data were obtained in a study of beta chain features in type 1 diabetes. Study information: Analysis included 107,917,701 sorted cells drawn from all samples.

Reverse transcribing all isolated RNA meant expressed TCRB transcripts were sequenced. Here immunoSEQ multiplex PCR was the method, and the copy in TCRdb shows in-frame clones only, minus some. The sample includes around 330,000 clones, 9.5% to 12% of them seen just once. Study-wide results and caveats: In comparison with healthy donors, patients had naive, central memory and Treg TCRB repertoires that appeared more similar.

The chain combines TRBV9 with TRBJ2-1; a possible D gene is TRBD2 (6 bases). The sample comprised naive CD4+ T cells from blood. The clonotype comes from a woman in her 30s in good health. Written as DNA, the CDR3 is TGTGCCAGCAGCGGGCGGGACTCACAACGAGGCAATGAGCAGTTCTTC. This encodes CASSGRDSQRGNEQFF. The variable domain in full, completed from reference TRBV9 and TRBJ2-1, reads DSGVTQTPKHLITATGQRVTLRCSPRSGDLSVYWYQQSLDQGLQFLIQYYNGEERAKGNILERFSAQQFPDLHSELNLSSLELGDSALYFCASSGRDSQRGNEQFFGPGTRLTVL.